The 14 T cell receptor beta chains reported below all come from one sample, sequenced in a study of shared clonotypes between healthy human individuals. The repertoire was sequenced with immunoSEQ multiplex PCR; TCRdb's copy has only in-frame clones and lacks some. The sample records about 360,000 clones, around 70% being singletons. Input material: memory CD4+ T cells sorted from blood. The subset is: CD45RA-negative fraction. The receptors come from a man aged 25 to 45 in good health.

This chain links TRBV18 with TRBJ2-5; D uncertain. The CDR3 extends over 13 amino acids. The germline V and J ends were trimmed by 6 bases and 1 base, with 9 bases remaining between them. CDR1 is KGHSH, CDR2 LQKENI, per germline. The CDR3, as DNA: TGTGCCAGCTCCGCTCAAAGCCAAGAGACCCAGTACTTC. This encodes CASSAQSQETQYF.

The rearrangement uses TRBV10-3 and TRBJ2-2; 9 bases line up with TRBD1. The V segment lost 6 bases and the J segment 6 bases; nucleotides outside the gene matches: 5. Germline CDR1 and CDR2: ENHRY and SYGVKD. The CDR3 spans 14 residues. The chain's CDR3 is CAIRWDRDAGELFF. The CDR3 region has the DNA TGTGCCATCAGGTGGGACAGGGACGCCGGGGAGCTGTTTTTT.

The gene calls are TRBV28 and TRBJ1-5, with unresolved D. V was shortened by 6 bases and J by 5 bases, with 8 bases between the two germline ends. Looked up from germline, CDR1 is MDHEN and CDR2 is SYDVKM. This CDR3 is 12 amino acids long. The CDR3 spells CASRTVDQPQHF. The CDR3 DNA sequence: TGTGCCAGCAGGACGGTTGATCAGCCCCAGCATTTT.

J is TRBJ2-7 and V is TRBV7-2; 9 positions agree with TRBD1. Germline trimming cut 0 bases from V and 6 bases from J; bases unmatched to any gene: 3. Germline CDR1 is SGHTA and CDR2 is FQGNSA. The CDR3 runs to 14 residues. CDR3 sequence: CASSLAGTGSEQYF. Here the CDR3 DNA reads TGTGCCAGCAGCTTAGCGGGGACAGGGTCCGAGCAGTACTTC. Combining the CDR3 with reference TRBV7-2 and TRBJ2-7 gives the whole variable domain GAGVSQSPSNKVTEKGKDVELRCDPISGHTALYWYRQSLGQGLEFLIYFQGNSAPDKSGLPSDRFSAERTGGSVSTLTIQRTQQEDSAVYLCASSLAGTGSEQYFGPGTRLTVT.

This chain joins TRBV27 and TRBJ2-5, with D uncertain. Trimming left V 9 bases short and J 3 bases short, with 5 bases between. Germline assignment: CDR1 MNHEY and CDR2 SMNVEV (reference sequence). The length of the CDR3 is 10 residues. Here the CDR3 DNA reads TGTGCCAGTAACAAAGAGACCCAGTACTTC. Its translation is CASNKETQYF.

Here the CDR3 DNA reads TGTGCCAGCAGCTTATCCAGACGATCGGACGAGCAGTACTTC. Its protein product is CASSLSRRSDEQYF. The genes are TRBV11-3 and TRBJ2-7; D gene uncertain. V lost 2 bases to trimming and J lost 5 bases, with 13 bases between them. The CDR3 runs 14 residues. Germline V lookup: CDR1 SGHNT, CDR2 YENEEA.

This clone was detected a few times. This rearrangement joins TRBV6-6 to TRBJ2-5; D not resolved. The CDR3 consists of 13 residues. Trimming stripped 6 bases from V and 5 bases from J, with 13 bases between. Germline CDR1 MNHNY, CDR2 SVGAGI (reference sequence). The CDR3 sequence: CASSVRIGETQYF. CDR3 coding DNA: TGTGCCAGCAGCGTGCGTATTGGGGAGACCCAGTACTTC.

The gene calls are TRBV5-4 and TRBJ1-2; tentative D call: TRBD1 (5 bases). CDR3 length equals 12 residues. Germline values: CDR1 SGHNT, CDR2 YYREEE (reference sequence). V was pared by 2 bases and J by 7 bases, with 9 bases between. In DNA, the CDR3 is TGTGCCAGCAGCTTACGGGGGTCTGGCTACACCTTC. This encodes CASSLRGSGYTF.

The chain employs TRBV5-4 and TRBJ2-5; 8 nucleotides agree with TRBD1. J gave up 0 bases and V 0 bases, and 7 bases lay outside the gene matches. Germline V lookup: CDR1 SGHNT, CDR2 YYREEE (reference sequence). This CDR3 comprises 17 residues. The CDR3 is CASSLEAGGWYQETQYF. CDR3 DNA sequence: TGTGCCAGCAGCTTGGAGGCAGGGGGCTGGTACCAAGAGACCCAGTACTTC.

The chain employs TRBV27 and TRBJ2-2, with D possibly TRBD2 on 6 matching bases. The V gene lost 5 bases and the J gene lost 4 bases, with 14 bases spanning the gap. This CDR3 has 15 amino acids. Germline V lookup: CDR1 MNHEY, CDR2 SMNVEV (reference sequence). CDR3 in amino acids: CASSLRDLPTGELFF. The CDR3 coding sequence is TGTGCCAGCAGTCTCCGGGACTTACCCACCGGGGAGCTGTTTTTT.

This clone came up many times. The CDR3 DNA reads TGTGCCAGCTCACTTAGCGGTTCGGACACCGGGGAGCTGTTTTTT. As protein: CASSLSGSDTGELFF. V gene TRBV18 combines with J gene TRBJ2-2; a possible D gene is TRBD2 (6 bases). V was shortened by 4 bases and J by 3 bases, with 12 bases between the two germline ends. Germline assignment: CDR1 KGHSH and CDR2 LQKENI. This CDR3 region has 15 residues.

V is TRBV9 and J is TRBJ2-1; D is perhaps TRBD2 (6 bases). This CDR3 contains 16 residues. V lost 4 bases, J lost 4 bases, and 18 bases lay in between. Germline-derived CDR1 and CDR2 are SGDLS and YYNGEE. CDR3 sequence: CASSILGGVEYNEQFF. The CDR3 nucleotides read TGTGCCAGCAGCATCCTGGGGGGAGTGGAGTACAATGAGCAGTTCTTC.

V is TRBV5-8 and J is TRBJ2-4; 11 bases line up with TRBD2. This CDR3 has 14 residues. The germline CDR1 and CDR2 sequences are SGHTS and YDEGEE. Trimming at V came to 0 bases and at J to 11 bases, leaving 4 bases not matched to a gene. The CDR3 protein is CASSLAGLAGLQYF. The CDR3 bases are TGTGCCAGCAGCTTGGCTGGACTAGCGGGTCTTCAGTACTTC.

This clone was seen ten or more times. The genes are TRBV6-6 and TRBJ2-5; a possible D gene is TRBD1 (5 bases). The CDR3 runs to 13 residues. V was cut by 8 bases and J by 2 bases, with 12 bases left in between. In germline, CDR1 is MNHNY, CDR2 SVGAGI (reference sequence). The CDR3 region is CASARDRQETQYF. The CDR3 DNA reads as TGTGCCAGCGCCAGGGATAGACAAGAGACCCAGTACTTC.